What follows are 17 T cell receptor beta chains derived from one specimen sequenced in a study of cytomegalovirus exposure and HLA in healthy donors. PCR employed 60 Vbeta and 13 Jbeta primers. Method: immunoSEQ multiplex PCR; TCRdb's copy keeps in-frame clones and lacks some. The sample holds under 150,000 clones, about 86% seen once. The sequenced material came from PBMCs. These receptors came from a woman aged 25-40 years in good health and CMV-seronegative.

In nucleotides, the CDR3 is TGTGCCAGCACTATAGCGGGGAACACTGAAGCTTTCTTT. It is translated as CASTIAGNTEAFF. The rearrangement links TRBV6-6 to TRBJ1-1; D not resolved. From germline, CDR1 is MNHNY and CDR2 SVGAGI (reference sequence). The CDR3 has 13 residues. V was cut by 7 bases and J by 1 base, with 10 bases left in between.

The chain has TRBV19 and TRBJ2-7, with 12 bases that match TRBD2. CDR3 length: 15 amino acids. The J segment lost 0 bases and the V segment lost 10 bases, leaving 7 bases of the junction unmatched. Per germline, CDR1 LNHDA and CDR2 SQIVND (reference sequence). CDR3 region: CATKLAGGPSYEQYF. The CDR3 region has the DNA TGTGCCACTAAACTAGCGGGAGGACCCTCCTACGAGCAGTACTTC.

This clone has more than one count but fewer than ten. The V and J genes are TRBV2 and TRBJ1-1; possible D gene TRBD1, 6 bases. The germline V gene encodes CDR1 SNHLY and CDR2 FYNNEI. CDR3 size: 14 residues. Deletions cut 7 bases from V and 5 bases from J, with 17 bases between. CDR3 coding DNA: TGTGCCAGCACCGAGGGGGTTCAGGGGACTGAAGCTTTCTTT. This gives the protein CASTEGVQGTEAFF. Filled out from reference TRBV2 and TRBJ1-1, the complete variable domain reads EPEVTQTPSHQVTQMGQEVILRCVPISNHLYFYWYRQILGQKVEFLVSFYNNEISEKSEIFDDQFSVERPDGSNFTLKIRSTKLEDSAMYFCASTEGVQGTEAFFGQGTRLTVV.

The genes are TRBV5-1 and TRBJ2-1; 9 bases agree with TRBD2. Germline CDR1 SGHRS, CDR2 YFSETQ. The CDR3 has 15 amino acids. The V gene end was trimmed by 4 bases and the J gene end by 1 base; junction bases not matched to a gene: 3. As DNA, the CDR3 is TGCGCCAGCAGCACGGGACTAGCTTCCTACAATGAGCAGTTCTTC. It yields the protein CASSTGLASYNEQFF.

This chain links TRBV9 with TRBJ2-5; 10 nucleotides align to TRBD2. Germline CDR1 SGDLS, CDR2 YYNGEE. With V trimmed by 3 bases and J by 11 bases, 19 bases remained unmatched. The CDR3 has 17 amino acids. The CDR3 protein is CASSEISGTSAVGEQYF. The DNA for the CDR3 is TGTGCCAGCAGCGAAATCTCCGGGACTAGCGCCGTTGGGGAGCAGTACTTC. The full variable domain, completed using reference TRBV9 and TRBJ2-5, is DSGVTQTPKHLITATGQRVTLRCSPRSGDLSVYWYQQSLDQGLQFLIQYYNGEERAKGNILERFSAQQFPDLHSELNLSSLELGDSALYFCASSEISGTSAVGEQYFGPGTRLLVL.

The chain has TRBV20-1 and TRBJ2-1; no clear D gene. The germline CDR1 and CDR2 sequences are DFQATT and SNEGSKA (reference sequence). The CDR3 contains 10 residues. V was clipped by 7 bases and J by 5 bases, with 6 bases between them. The CDR3 reads CSVTHNEQFF. CDR3 DNA sequence: TGCAGTGTTACTCACAATGAGCAGTTCTTC.

The V and J genes are TRBV7-6 and TRBJ2-3, with 7 nucleotides matching TRBD2. Germline V gives CDR1 SGHVS, CDR2 FNYEAQ. Germline trimming cut 1 base from V and 0 bases from J; bases unmatched to any gene: 7. The CDR3 spans 17 residues. The CDR3 coding sequence is TGTGCCAGCAGCTTAGGTGGATTTAGCGGGAGCACAGATACGCAGTATTTT. Protein sequence: CASSLGGFSGSTDTQYF. Full variable domain (rest looked up from reference TRBV7-6 and TRBJ2-3): GAGVSQSPRYKVTKRGQDVALRCDPISGHVSLYWYRQALGQGPEFLTYFNYEAQQDKSGLPNDRFSAERPEGSISTLTIQRTEQRDSAMYRCASSLGGFSGSTDTQYFGPGTRLTVL.

The J gene is TRBJ2-3, the V gene TRBV7-9; weak D call: TRBD2 (6 bases). The CDR3 has 12 residues. Germline assignment: CDR1 SEHNR and CDR2 FQNEAQ (reference sequence). Trimming took 11 bases from V and 6 from J, leaving 15 bases between them. The CDR3 coding sequence is TGTGCCTCCTCAAACCGGGGGGATACGCAGTATTTT. This codes for CASSNRGDTQYF.

V gene TRBV7-8 combines with J gene TRBJ2-7; TRBD1 aligns across 8 bases. Germline lookup yields CDR1 SGHVS and CDR2 FQNEAQ. After removal of 5 bases from V and 2 bases from J, the junction contained 8 bases not matched to a gene. The CDR3 extends over 15 amino acids. The CDR3 coding sequence is TGTGCCAGCAGCCCCTCGTCGACAGGGGCCTACGAGCAGTACTTC. It is translated as CASSPSSTGAYEQYF.

This clone was counted once. The V and J genes are TRBV28 and TRBJ2-3; TRBD2 matches at 10 bases. CDR1 MDHEN and CDR2 SYDVKM come from the germline V gene. The CDR3 runs 17 residues. V trimming: 6 bases; J trimming: 8 bases; junction bases outside the gene matches: 17. CDR3 loop: CASSASGGLLPPGTQYF. The CDR3 DNA reads as TGTGCCAGCAGCGCTAGCGGGGGTCTTTTACCGCCTGGTACGCAGTATTTT. Complete variable domain (other parts from reference TRBV28 and TRBJ2-3): DVKVTQSSRYLVKRTGEKVFLECVQDMDHENMFWYRQDPGLGLRLIYFSYDVKMKEKGDIPEGYSVSREKKERFSLILESASTNQTSMYLCASSASGGLLPPGTQYFGPGTRLTVL.

J is TRBJ2-3 and V is TRBV4-1; 10 positions agree with TRBD2. The V gene's germline CDR1 is MGHRA and CDR2 YSYEKL. This CDR3 is 18 amino acids long. V was clipped by 4 bases and J by 2 bases; unmatched bases: 12. Here the CDR3 DNA reads TGCGCCAGCAGCCCTCGAATCGGACTAGCGGACCACACAGATACGCAGTATTTT. It encodes CASSPRIGLADHTDTQYF.

This clone was observed a few times. The gene calls are TRBV28 and TRBJ1-4; the D is unclear. V lost 8 bases and J 0 bases, leaving 7 bases between the germline ends. The CDR3 length is 13 residues. CDR1 and CDR2 from the germline V gene are MDHEN and SYDVKM. CDR3 amino acids: CASGSTTNEKLFF. Written as DNA, the CDR3 is TGTGCCAGCGGGAGTACAACTAATGAAAAACTGTTTTTT.

This clone was recorded only once. V and J are TRBV4-3 and TRBJ2-3; 9 nucleotides agree with TRBD2. Germline-derived CDR1 and CDR2 are LGHNA and YSLEER. The V gene end was trimmed by 0 bases and the J gene end by 3 bases; junction bases not matched to a gene: 4. The CDR3 is 16 residues long. CDR3 bases: TGCGCCAGCAGCCAAGAGGCACTAGCGGGTACAGATACGCAGTATTTT. Its translation is CASSQEALAGTDTQYF.

J is TRBJ2-2 and V is TRBV5-8; tentatively, D is TRBD2 (6 bases). Trimming shortened V by 1 base and J by 3 bases, and 10 bases separated the two germline ends. Per germline, CDR1 SGHTS and CDR2 YDEGEE. This CDR3 comprises 15 residues. The CDR3 reads CASSLTGVHTGELFF. The CDR3 nucleotides are TGTGCCAGCAGCTTGACGGGGGTCCACACCGGGGAGCTGTTTTTT.

The rearrangement joins TRBV18 to TRBJ2-7; tentatively, D is TRBD2 (5 bases). The CDR3 totals 14 residues. CDR1 is KGHSH and CDR2 is LQKENI in the germline V gene. Trimming removed 3 bases from V and 3 bases from J, with 12 bases in between. CDR3 nucleotides: TGTGCCAGCTCACCGGACTCGTACGGCTACGAGCAGTACTTC. Protein sequence: CASSPDSYGYEQYF.

The J gene is TRBJ1-1, the V gene TRBV30, with no clear D. Germline loops: CDR1 GTSNPN, CDR2 SVGIG (reference sequence). V dropped 5 bases and J dropped 10 bases, with 8 bases sitting between them. This CDR3 has 9 amino acids. The CDR3 region has the DNA TGTGCCTGGCTTCCGGGAGCTTTCTTT. This sequence encodes CAWLPGAFF.

The CDR3 nucleotides read TGTGCCAGCTCTCCCACAGGGGGCCAAGAGACCCAGTACTTC. It translates to CASSPTGGQETQYF. The rearrangement joins TRBV18 to TRBJ2-5; 8 bases align to TRBD1. The CDR3 has 14 residues. The trim removed 6 bases at V and 1 base at J, leaving 4 bases unmatched. CDR1 is KGHSH, CDR2 LQKENI, per germline.